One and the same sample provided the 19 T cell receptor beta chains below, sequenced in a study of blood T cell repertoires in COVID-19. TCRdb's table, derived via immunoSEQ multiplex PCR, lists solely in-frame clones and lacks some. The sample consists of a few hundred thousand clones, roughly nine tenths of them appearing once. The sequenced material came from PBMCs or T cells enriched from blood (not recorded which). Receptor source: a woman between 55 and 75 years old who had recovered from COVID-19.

In nucleotides, the CDR3 is TGTGCCAGCAGCCCAAGAAAGACTAGCGGGGGCCCCTGTGAGCAGTACGTC. Translated: CASSPRKTSGGPCEQYV. The V call is TRBV9, the J call TRBJ2-7; 12 nucleotides agree with TRBD2. With 4 bases clipped from V and 7 bases from J, the junction kept 15 bases outside the gene matches. The CDR3 covers 17 residues. CDR1 is SGDLS and CDR2 is YYNGEE in the germline V gene.

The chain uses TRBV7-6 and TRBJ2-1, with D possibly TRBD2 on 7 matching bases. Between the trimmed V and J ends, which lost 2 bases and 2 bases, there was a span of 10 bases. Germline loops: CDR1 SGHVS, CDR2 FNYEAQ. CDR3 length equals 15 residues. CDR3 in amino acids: CASSLRGGAYNEQFF. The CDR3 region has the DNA TGTGCCAGCAGCTTACGAGGGGGGGCCTACAATGAGCAGTTCTTC.

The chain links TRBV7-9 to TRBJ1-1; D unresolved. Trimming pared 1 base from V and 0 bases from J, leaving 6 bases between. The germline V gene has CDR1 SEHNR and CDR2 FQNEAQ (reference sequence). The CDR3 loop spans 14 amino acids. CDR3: CASSLDRMNTEAFF. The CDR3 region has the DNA TGTGCCAGCAGCTTAGACAGAATGAACACTGAAGCTTTCTTT.

The CDR3 sequence is CASSLGVNTEAFF. CDR3 DNA sequence: TGTGCCAGCAGCTTAGGAGTGAACACTGAAGCTTTCTTT. J is TRBJ1-1 and V is TRBV11-3, with D hard to call. V was cut by 1 base and J by 0 bases, with 3 bases left in between. The germline CDR1 and CDR2 sequences are SGHNT and YENEEA. The CDR3 has 13 amino acids.

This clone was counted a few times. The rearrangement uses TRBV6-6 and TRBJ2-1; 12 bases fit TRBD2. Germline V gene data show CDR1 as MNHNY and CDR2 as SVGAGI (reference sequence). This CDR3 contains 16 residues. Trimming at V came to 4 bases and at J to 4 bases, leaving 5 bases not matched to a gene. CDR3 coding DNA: TGTGCCAGCAGTTTTTCCGGGACTAGCGGGTACAATGAGCAGTTCTTC. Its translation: CASSFSGTSGYNEQFF.

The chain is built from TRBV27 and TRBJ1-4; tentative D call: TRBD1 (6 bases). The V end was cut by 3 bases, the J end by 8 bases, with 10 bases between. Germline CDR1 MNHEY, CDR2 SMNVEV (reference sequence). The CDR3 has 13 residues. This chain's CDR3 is CASSFGTGEKLFF. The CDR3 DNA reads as TGTGCCAGCAGTTTTGGTACAGGGGAAAAACTGTTTTTT.

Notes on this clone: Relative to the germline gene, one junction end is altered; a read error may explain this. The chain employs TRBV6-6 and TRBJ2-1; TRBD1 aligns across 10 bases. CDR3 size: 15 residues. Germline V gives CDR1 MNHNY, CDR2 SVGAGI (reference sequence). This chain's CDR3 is CASTYGDRGNNEQFF. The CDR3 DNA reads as TGTGCCAGCACTTACGGGGACAGGGGAAACAATGAGCAGTTCTTC.

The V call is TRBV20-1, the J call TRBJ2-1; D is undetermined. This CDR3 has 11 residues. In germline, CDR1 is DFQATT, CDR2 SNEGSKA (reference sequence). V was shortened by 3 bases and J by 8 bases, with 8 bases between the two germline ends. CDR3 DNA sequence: TGCAGTGCTAGTGGTGGCTATGAGCAGTTCTTC. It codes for CSASGGYEQFF.

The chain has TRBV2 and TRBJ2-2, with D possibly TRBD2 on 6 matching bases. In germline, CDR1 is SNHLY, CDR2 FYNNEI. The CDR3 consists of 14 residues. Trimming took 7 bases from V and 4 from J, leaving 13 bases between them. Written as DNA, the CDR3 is TGTGCCAGCAAGGAGGGGAAGGTCACCGGGGAGCTGTTTTTT. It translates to CASKEGKVTGELFF.

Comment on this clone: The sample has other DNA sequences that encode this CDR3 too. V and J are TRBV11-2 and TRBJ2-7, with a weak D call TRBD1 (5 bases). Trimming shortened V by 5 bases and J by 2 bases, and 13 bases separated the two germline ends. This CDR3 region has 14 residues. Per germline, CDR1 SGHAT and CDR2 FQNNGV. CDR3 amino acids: CASSRNRGPYEQYV. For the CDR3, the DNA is TGTGCCAGCAGCCGAAATAGGGGCCCCTACGAGCAGTACGTC.

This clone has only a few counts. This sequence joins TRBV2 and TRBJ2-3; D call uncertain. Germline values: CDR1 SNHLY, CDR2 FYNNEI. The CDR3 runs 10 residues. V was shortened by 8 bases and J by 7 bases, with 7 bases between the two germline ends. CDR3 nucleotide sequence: TGTGCCAGCCACAGCAATACGCAGTATTTT. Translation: CASHSNTQYF.

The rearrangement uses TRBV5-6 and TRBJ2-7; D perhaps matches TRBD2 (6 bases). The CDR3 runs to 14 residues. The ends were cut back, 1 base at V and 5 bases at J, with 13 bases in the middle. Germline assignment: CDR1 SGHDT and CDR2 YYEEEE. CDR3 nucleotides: TGTGCCAGCAGCTTGCTACACATAGCGGACGAGCAGTACTTC. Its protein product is CASSLLHIADEQYF. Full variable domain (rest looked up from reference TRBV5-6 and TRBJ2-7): DAGVTQSPTHLIKTRGQQVTLRCSPKSGHDTVSWYQQALGQGPQFIFQYYEEEERQRGNFPDRFSGHQFPNYSSELNVNALLLGDSALYLCASSLLHIADEQYFGPGTRLTVT.

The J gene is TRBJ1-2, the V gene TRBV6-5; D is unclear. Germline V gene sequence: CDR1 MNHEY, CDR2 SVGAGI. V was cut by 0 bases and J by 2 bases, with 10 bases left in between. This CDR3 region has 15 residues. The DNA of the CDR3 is TGTGCCAGCAGTTACTCTAGACTACTAAACTATGGCTACACCTTC. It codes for CASSYSRLLNYGYTF.

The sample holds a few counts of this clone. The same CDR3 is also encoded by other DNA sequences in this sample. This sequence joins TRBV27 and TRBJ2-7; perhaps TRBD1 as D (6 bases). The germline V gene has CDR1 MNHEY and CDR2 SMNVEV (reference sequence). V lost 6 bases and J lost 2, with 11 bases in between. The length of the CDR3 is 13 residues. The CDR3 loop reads CASSSGTPYEQYF. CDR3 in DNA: TGTGCCAGCAGCTCCGGGACACCCTACGAGCAGTACTTC.

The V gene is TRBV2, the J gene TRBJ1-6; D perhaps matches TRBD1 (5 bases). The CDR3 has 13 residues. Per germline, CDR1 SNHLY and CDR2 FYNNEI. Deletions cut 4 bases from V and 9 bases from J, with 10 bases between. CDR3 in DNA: TGTGCCAGCAGTGCCGCGGGGGGTTCACCCCTCCACTTT. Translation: CASSAAGGSPLHF.

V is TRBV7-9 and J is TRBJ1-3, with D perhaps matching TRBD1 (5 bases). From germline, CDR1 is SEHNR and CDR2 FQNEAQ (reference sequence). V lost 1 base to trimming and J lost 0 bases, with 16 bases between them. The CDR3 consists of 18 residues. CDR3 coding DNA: TGTGCCAGCAGCTTAGGGTGGGGCAGAAAAACCTCTGGAAACACCATATATTTT. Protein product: CASSLGWGRKTSGNTIYF.

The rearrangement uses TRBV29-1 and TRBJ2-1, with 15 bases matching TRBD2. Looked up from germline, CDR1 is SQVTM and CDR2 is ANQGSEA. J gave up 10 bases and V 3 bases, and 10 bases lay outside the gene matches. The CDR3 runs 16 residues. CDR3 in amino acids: CSVDATPGLAGGEQFF. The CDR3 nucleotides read TGCAGCGTTGATGCCACGCCGGGACTAGCGGGGGGCGAGCAGTTCTTC.

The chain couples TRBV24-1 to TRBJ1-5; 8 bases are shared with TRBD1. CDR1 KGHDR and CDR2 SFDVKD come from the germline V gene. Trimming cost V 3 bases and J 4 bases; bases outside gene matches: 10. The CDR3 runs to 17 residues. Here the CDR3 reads CATSDGATGVKNQPQHF. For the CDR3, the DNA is TGTGCCACCAGTGATGGAGCGACAGGGGTGAAGAATCAGCCCCAGCATTTT.

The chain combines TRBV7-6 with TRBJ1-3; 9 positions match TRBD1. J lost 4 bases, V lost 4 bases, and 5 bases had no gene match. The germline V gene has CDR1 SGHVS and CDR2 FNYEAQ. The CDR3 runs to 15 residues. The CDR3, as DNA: TGTGCCAGCAGCTCGGGACAGGGTGGAGGAAACACCATATATTTT. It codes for CASSSGQGGGNTIYF.